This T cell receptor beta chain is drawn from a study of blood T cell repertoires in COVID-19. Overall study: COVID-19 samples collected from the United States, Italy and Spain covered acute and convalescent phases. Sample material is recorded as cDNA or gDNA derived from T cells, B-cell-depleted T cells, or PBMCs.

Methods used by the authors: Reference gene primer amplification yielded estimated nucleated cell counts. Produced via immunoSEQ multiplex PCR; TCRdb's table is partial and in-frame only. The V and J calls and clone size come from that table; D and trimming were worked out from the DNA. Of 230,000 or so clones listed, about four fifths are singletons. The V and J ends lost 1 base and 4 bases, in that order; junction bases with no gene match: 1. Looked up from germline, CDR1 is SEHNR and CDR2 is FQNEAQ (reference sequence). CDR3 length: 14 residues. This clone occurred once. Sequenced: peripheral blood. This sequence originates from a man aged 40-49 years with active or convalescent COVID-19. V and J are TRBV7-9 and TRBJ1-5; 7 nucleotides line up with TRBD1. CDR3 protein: CASSLGQGNQPQHF. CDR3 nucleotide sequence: TGTGCCAGCAGCTTAGGACAGGGAAATCAGCCCCAGCATTTT.